A selection of T cell receptor beta chains follows, all from one sample in a study of cytomegalovirus exposure and HLA in healthy donors. TCRdb's table, derived via immunoSEQ multiplex PCR, lists solely in-frame clones and lacks some. The sample lists 150,000 to 200,000 clones; 9.5% were seen once. The sequenced material came from PBMCs. All receptors derive from a woman aged 30 to 39 in good health and CMV-seropositive. Each CDR3 is given with its conserved first and last residue. Each record gives: J gene, clone size, V gene, D gene, CDR3 DNA, CDR3 protein. The D gene is left open where the match is weak. Only some rows state a clone size, as once, few, many or a class for expanded clones.

TRBJ2-7	.	TRBV4-1	.	TGCGCCAGCAGCCAAGCGGGGGCGGGAGTATTAGGGTACGAGCAGTACTTC	CASSQAGAGVLGYEQYF
TRBJ1-3	.	TRBV18	.	TGTGCCAGCTCATTACCAACAGAATCCTCTGGAAACACCATATATTTT	CASSLPTESSGNTIYF
TRBJ2-7	.	TRBV7-2	.	TGTGCCAGCAGCCCCCGGAGAGCGGGCGGGGAGCAGTACTTC	CASSPRRAGGEQYF
TRBJ2-1	few	TRBV5-1	.	TGCGCCAGCAGCCCCGGGCTAGCGAGCTACAATGAGCAGTTCTTC	CASSPGLASYNEQFF
TRBJ1-4	few	TRBV14	.	TGTGCCAGCAGCCAAGAGGCGGGAGCAACTAATGAAAAACTGTTTTTT	CASSQEAGATNEKLFF
TRBJ2-1	few	TRBV7-9	TRBD2	TGTGCCAGCAGCTTAGTAGGGCGGGGGGAAACCTACAATGAGCAGTTCTTC	CASSLVGRGETYNEQFF
TRBJ2-6	.	TRBV9	TRBD1	TGTGCCAGCAGCCGAGGGGGCACCTCATACTCTGGGGCCAACGTCCTGACTTTC	CASSRGGTSYSGANVLTF
TRBJ1-1	few	TRBV4-1	TRBD1	TGCGCCAGCAGCCAAGAGGGGCGGGACAGGGGACAGGGGGCTTTCTTT	CASSQEGRDRGQGAFF
TRBJ2-5	.	TRBV11-1	.	TGTGCCAGCAGCTTAGGCGGGAACCAAGAGACCCAGTACTTC	CASSLGGNQETQYF
TRBJ2-3	.	TRBV25-1	.	TGTGCCAGCTCCAGAAGGGGGACGGTCCCTAGCACAGATACGCAGTATTTT	CASSRRGTVPSTDTQYF
TRBJ1-1	few	TRBV6-6	.	TGTGCCAGCAGCCGTCGCGGCAGATTGAACACTGAAGCTTTCTTT	CASSRRGRLNTEAFF
TRBJ2-1	.	TRBV5-1	.	TGCGCCAGCAGCTTGGATCCAGGGACTCCCTACAATGAGCAGTTCTTC	CASSLDPGTPYNEQFF
TRBJ2-2	.	TRBV9	.	TGTGCCAGCAGCGTAGAGCTAGCCGGGGAGCTGTTTTTT	CASSVELAGELFF
TRBJ2-5	.	TRBV27	.	TGTGCCAGCAGTTTCTGGCGGGGAAACCAAGAGACCCAGTACTTC	CASSFWRGNQETQYF
TRBJ2-7	few	TRBV19	.	TGTGCCAGTAGTATAGGAGGGGGTTCAACATCCTACGAGCAGTACTTC	CASSIGGGSTSYEQYF
TRBJ1-3	.	TRBV7-8	TRBD1	TGTGCCAGCAGCTTTCGACAGGGGTCCGGAAACACCATATATTTT	CASSFRQGSGNTIYF
TRBJ1-5	.	TRBV19	.	TGTGCCAGTACTAATGGGGGAGGCCACAATCAGCCCCAGCATTTT	CASTNGGGHNQPQHF
TRBJ2-1	.	TRBV7-9	TRBD2	TGTGCCATCAAGGGGACTAGCGGGAAAGATGAGCAGTTCTTC	CAIKGTSGKDEQFF
TRBJ2-1	.	TRBV6-1	.	TGTGCCAGCAGTGTTCTCCAGAGAGGGACTCGCAATGAGCAGTTCTTC	CASSVLQRGTRNEQFF
TRBJ1-2	.	TRBV6-5	.	TGTGCCAGCGGGCGCCCTGGAGGCTACACCTTC	CASGRPGGYTF
TRBJ1-1	few	TRBV7-9	.	TGTGCCAGCAGCTTAGGGAGGGAGACTGAAGCTTTCTTT	CASSLGRETEAFF
TRBJ1-2	few	TRBV19	.	TGTGCCAGTAGTATCCTGAAAGGGGCGCGGAACTATGGCTACACCTTC	CASSILKGARNYGYTF